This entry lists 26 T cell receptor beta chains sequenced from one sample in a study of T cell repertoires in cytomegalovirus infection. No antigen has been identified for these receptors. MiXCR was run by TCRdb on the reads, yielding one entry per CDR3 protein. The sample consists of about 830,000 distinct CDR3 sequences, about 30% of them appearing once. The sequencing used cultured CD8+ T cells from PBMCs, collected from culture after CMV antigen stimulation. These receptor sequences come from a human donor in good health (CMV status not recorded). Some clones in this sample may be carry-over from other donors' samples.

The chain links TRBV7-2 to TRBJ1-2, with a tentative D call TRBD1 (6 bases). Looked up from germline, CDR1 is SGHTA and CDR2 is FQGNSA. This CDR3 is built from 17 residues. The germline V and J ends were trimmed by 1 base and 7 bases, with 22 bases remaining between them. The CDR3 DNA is TGTGCCAGCAGCTTAGTTAGTCAGGGGATCTATGTTATTGGCTACACCTTC. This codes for CASSLVSQGIYVIGYTF.

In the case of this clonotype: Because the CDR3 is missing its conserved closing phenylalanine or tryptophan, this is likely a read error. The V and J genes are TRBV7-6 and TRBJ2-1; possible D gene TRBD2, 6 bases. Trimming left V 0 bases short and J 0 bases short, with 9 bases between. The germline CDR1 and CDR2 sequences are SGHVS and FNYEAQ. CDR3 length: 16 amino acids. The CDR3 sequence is CASSLAPGGSYNEQFI. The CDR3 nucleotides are TGTGCCAGCAGCTTAGCCCCCGGGGGCTCCTACAATGAGCAGTTCATC.

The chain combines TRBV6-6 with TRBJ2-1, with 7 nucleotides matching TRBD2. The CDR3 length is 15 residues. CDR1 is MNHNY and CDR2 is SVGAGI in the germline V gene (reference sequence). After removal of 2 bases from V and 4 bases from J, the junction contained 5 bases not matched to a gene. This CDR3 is CASSYAGLVYNEQFF. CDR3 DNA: TGTGCCAGCAGTTACGCCGGACTAGTATACAATGAGCAGTTCTTC.

In DNA form, the CDR3 reads TGTGCCAGCAGCTTATGGTCTAGCAATCAGCCCCAGCATTTT. The encoded protein is CASSLWSSNQPQHF. J is TRBJ1-5 and V is TRBV13; D remains ambiguous. The germline CDR1 and CDR2 sequences are PRHDT and FYEKMQ (reference sequence). V lost 2 bases to trimming and J lost 0 bases, with 5 bases between them. The CDR3 contains 14 residues.

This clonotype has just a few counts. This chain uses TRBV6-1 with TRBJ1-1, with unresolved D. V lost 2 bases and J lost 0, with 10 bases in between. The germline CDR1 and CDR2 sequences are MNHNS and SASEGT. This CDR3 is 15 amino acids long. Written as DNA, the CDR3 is TGTGCCAGCAGTGAATCTCGGACGGTGAACACTGAAGCTTTCTTT. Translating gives CASSESRTVNTEAFF.

This CDR3 is CASRPSPQSANYGYTF. The CDR3 DNA is TGCGCCAGCAGACCTTCCCCACAGTCCGCTAACTATGGCTACACCTTC. The chain has TRBV4-1 and TRBJ1-2; no clear D gene. Trimming left V 6 bases short and J 0 bases short, with 17 bases between. CDR3 length: 16 residues. Germline V CDR1 and CDR2: MGHRA, YSYEKL.

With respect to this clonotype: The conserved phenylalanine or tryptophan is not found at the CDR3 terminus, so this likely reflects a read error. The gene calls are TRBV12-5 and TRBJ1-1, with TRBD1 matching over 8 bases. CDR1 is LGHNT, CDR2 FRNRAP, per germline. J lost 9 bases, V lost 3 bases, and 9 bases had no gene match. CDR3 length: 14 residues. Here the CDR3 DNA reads TGTGCTAGTGGTTTACCCCCGGGACAGGTTCAAGCTTTCATT. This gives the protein CASGLPPGQVQAFI.

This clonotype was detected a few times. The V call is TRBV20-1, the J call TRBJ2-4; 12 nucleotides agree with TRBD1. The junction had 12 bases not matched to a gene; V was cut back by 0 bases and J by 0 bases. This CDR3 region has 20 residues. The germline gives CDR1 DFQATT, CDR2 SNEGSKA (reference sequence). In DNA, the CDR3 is TGCAGTGCTAGAGAAAAAGGGGGACAGGGGGCGTTCGAAGCCAAAAACATTCAGTACTTC. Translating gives CSAREKGGQGAFEAKNIQYF.

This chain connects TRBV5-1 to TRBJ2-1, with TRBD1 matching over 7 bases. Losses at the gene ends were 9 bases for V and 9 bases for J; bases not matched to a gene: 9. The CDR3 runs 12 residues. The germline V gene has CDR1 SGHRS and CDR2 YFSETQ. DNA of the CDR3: TGCGCCACGAGCACAGGGGATAGTGAGCAGTTCTTC. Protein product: CATSTGDSEQFF.

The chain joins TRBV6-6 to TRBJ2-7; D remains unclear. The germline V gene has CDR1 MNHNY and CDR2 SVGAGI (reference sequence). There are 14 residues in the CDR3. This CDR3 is CASSYSTLIYGQYV. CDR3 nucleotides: TGTGCCAGCAGTTACTCGACTCTTATCTACGGGCAGTACGTC.

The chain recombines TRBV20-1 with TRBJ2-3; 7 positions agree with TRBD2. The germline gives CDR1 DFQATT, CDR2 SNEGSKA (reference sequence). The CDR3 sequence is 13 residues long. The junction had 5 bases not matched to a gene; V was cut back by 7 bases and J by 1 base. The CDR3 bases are TGCAGTGGCGGACTAGACGGCACAGATACGCAGTATTTT. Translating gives CSGGLDGTDTQYF.

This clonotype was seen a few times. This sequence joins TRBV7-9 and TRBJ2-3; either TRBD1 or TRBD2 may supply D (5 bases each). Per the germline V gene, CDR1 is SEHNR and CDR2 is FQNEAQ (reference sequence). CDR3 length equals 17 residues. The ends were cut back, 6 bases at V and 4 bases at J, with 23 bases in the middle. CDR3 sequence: CASRSPGTQTDPDTQYF. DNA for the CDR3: TGTGCCAGCAGAAGCCCCGGGACCCAAACTGACCCAGATACGCAGTATTTT.

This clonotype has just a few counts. CDR3 protein: CASSFLAGGPNEQFF. DNA for the CDR3: TGTGCCAGCAGTTTTCTAGCGGGGGGGCCGAATGAGCAGTTCTTC. V gene TRBV12-3 or TRBV12-4 combines with J gene TRBJ2-1, with 12 bases aligning to TRBD2. The junction had 4 bases not matched to a gene; V was cut back by 3 bases and J by 7 bases. The CDR3 sequence is 15 residues long.

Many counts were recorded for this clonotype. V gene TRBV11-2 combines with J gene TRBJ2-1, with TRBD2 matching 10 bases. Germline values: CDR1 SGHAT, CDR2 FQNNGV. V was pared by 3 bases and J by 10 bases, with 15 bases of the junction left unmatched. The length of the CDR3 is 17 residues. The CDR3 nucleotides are TGTGCCAGCAGCTTGCTAATGGCAGCGGGGGGGCTGGAAGAGCAGTTCTTC. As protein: CASSLLMAAGGLEEQFF. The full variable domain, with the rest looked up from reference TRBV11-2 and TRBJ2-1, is EAGVAQSPRYKIIEKRQSVAFWCNPISGHATLYWYQQILGQGPKLLIQFQNNGVVDDSQLPKDRFSAERLKGVDSTLKIQPAKLEDSAVYLCASSLLMAAGGLEEQFFGPGTRLTVL.

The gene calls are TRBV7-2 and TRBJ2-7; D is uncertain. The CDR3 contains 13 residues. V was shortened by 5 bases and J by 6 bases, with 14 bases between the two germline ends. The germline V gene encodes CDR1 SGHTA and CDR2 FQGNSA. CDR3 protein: CASSPSLVGEQYV. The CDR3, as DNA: TGTGCCAGCAGCCCCTCCCTCGTCGGCGAGCAGTACGTC.

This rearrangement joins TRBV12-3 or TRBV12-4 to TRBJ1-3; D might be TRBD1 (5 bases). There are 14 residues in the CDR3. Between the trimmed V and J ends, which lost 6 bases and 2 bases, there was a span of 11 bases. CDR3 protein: CASRNGGTGNTIYF. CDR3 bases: TGTGCCAGCAGAAACGGGGGGACTGGAAACACCATATATTTT.

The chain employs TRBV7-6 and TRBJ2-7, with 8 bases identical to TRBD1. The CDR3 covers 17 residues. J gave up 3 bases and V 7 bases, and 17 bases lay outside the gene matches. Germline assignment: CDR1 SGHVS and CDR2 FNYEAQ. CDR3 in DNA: TGTGCCAGCAAGGCCCTCGCGGCCTCTGGACAGGGCTACGAGCAGTACGTC. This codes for CASKALAASGQGYEQYV.

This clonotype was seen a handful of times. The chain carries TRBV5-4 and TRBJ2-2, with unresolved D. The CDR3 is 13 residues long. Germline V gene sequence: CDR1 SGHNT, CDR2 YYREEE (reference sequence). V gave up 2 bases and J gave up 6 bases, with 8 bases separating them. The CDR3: CASSFPLAGELFF. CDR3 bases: TGTGCCAGCAGCTTCCCCCTGGCCGGGGAGCTGTTTTTT.

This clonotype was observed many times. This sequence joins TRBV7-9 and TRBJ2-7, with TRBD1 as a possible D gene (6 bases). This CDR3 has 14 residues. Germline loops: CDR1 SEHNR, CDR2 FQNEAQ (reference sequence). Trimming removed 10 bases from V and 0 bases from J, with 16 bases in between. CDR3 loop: CATSSQGNSYEQYF. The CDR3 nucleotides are TGTGCCACCTCCTCCCAGGGGAACTCCTACGAGCAGTACTTC.

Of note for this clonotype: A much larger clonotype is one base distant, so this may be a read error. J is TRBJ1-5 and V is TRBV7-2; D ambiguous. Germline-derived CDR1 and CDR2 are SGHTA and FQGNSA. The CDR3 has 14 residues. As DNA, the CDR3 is TGTGCCAACAGCCCGACCGTTCAGAATCAGCCCCAGCATTTT. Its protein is CANSPTVQNQPQHF.

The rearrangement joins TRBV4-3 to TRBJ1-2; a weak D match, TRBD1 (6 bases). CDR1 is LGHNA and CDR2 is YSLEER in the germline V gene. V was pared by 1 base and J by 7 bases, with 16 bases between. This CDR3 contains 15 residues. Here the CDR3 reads CASSQAGRGRGGYTF. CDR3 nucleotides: TGCGCCAGCAGCCAAGCCGGGCGGGGGCGAGGTGGCTACACCTTC.

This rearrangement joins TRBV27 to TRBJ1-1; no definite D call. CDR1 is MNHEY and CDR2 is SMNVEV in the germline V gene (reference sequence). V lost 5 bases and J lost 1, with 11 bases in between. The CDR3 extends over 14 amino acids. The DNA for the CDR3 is TGTGCCAGCAGTCCCTGGACTCCGAACACTGAAGCTTTCTTT. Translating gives CASSPWTPNTEAFF.

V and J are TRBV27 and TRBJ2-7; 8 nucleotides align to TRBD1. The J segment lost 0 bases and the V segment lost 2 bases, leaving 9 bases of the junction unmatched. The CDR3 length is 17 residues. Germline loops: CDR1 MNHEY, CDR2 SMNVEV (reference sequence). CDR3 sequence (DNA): TGTGCCAGCAGTTTACGCCCCGCAGGGGGCCTCTCCTACGAGCAGTACTTC. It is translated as CASSLRPAGGLSYEQYF.

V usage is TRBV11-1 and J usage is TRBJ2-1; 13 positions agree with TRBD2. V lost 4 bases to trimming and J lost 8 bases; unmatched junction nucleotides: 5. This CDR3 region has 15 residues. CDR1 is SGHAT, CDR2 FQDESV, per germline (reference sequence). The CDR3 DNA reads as TGTGCCAGCAGCTCACTAGCGGGGGGGCTTGATGAGCAGTTCTTC. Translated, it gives CASSSLAGGLDEQFF.

CDR3 bases: TGTGCCAGCAGTTACTCGATGGAAGGGAGAACATATGGCTACACCTTC. It is translated as CASSYSMEGRTYGYTF. The chain recombines TRBV6-2 or TRBV6-3 with TRBJ1-2; D not certain. The CDR3 covers 16 residues. Trimming stripped 0 bases from V and 5 bases from J, with 16 bases between. Germline CDR1 is MNHEY and CDR2 is SVGEGT.

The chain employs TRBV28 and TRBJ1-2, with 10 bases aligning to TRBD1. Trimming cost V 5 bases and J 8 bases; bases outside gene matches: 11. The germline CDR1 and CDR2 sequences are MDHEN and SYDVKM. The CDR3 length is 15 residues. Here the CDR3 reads CASSPLGGQGWGYTF. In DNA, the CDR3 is TGTGCCAGCAGTCCCCTCGGGGGACAGGGGTGGGGCTACACCTTC.